This T cell receptor beta chain comes out of a study of monozygotic twins with inflammatory bowel disease. Whole-study findings and limits: Part of the variability in patient repertoires may have come from differing immunosuppressive treatments.

For each CDR3 protein, TCRdb gives one entry from its re-call of the 5' RACE reads, without DNA. The specimen's table records fewer than 150,000 distinct CDR3 sequences. To note about this clonotype: Its antigen is unknown.

The germline V gene encodes CDR1 DFQATT and CDR2 SNEGSKA (reference sequence). The CDR3 has 13 amino acids. The clonotype originates from a human donor with ulcerative colitis or Crohn's disease, or a healthy co-twin of an affected twin (not recorded which). Sequenced material: blood. The chain has TRBV20-1 and TRBJ1-2. CDR3 sequence reads: CSARDTSNYGYTF.